This T cell receptor beta chain was identified in a study of T cell repertoires in cytomegalovirus infection. Germline V lookup: CDR1 SGHRS, CDR2 YFSETQ. Trimming removed 4 bases from V and 6 bases from J, with 14 bases in between. The CDR3 is made up of 14 amino acids. One entry per CDR3 protein, called by TCRdb with MiXCR from the reads. The sample carries 150,000 to 200,000 distinct CDR3 sequences, 7.5% to 10% recorded once. This clonotype was observed a few times. The material sequenced was PBMCs. The receptor was derived from a human donor in good health (CMV status not recorded). Some clones in this sample may be carry-over from other donors' samples. This chain connects TRBV5-1 to TRBJ2-1; D is perhaps TRBD1 (6 bases). The CDR3 reads CASSGGIEVNEQFF. The CDR3 coding sequence is TGCGCCAGCAGCGGGGGCATTGAGGTCAATGAGCAGTTCTTC.